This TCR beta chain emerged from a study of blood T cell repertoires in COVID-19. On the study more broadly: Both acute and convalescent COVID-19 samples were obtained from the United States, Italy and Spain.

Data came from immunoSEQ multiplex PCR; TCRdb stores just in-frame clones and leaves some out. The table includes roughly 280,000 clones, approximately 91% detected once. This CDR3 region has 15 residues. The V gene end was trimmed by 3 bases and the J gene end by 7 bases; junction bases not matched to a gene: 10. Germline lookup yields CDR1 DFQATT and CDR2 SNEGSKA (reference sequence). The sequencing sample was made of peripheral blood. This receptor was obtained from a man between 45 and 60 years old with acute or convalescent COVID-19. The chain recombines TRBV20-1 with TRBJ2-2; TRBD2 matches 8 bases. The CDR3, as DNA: TGCAGTGCTAGTAAGGGAGGACTAGCTGTCGGGGAGCTGTTTTTT. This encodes CSASKGGLAVGELFF.